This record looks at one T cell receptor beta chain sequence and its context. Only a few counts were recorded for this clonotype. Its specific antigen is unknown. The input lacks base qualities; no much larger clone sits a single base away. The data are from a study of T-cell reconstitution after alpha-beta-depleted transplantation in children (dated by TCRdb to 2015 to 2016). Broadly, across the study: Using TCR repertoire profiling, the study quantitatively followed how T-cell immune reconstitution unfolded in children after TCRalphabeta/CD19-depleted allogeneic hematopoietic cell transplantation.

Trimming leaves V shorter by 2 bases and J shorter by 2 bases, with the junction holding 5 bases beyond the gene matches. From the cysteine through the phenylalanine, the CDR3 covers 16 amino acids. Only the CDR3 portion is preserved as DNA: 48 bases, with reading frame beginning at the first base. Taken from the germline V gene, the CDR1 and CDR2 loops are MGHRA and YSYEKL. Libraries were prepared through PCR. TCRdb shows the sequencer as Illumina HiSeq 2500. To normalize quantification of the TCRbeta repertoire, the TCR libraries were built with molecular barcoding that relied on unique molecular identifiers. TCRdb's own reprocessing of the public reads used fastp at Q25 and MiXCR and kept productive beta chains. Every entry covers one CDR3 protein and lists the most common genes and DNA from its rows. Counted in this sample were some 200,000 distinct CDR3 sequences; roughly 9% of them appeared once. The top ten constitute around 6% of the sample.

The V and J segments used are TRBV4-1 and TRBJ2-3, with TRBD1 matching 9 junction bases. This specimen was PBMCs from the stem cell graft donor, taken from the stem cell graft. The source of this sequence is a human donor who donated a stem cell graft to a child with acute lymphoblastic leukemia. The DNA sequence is TGCGCCAGCAGCCAAACGACAGGGGGTCTCACAGATACGCAGTATTTT. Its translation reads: CASSQTTGGLTDTQYF.